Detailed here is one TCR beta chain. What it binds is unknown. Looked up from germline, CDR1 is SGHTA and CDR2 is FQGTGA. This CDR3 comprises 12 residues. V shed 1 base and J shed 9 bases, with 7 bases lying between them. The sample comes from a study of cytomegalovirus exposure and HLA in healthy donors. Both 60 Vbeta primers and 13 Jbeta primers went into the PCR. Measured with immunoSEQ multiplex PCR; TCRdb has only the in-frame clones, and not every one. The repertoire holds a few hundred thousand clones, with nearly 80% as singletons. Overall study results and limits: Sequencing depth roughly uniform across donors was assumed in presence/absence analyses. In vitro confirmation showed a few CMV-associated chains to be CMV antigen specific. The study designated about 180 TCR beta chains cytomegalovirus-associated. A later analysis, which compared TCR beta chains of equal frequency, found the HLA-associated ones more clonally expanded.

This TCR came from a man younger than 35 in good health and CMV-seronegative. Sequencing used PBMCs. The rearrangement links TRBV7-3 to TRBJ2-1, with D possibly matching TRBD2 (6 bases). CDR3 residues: CASSLKEGEQFF. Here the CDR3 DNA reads TGTGCCAGCAGCTTAAAGGAGGGTGAGCAGTTCTTC.